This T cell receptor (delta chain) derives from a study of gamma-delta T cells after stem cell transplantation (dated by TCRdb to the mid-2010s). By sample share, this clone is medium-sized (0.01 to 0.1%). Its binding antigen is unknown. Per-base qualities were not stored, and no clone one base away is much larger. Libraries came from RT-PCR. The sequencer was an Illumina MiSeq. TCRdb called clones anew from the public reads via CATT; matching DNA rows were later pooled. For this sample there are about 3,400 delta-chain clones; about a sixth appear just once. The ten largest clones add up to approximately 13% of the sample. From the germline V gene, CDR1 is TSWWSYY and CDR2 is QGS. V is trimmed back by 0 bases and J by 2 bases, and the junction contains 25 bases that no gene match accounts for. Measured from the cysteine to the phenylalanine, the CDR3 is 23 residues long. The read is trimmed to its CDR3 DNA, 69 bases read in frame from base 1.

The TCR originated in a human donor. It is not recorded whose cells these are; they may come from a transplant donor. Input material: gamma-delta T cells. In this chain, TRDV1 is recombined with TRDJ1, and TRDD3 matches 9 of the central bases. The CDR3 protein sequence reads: CALGELLGVTGGLSRVPTDKLIF. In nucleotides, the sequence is TGTGCTCTTGGGGAACTTTTAGGGGTGACTGGGGGACTCAGTCGGGTACCTACCGATAAACTCATCTTT.